The clone carrying this TCR beta chain was observed a handful of times. Gene names refer to mouse genes. Read data end 3 residues before the CDR3 end; the end is taken from the germline J gene. Other DNA sequences in the sample encode the same CDR3. The data belong to a study of CD8+ T cells in alopecia areata. Extraction of RNA preceded its reverse transcription into cDNA, which served as the sequencing template. Sequencing was performed with immunoSEQ multiplex PCR; in TCRdb, only in-frame clones are kept and a portion is missing. Singletons are absent from the sample, which has about 300,000 clones. The authors sorted pooled cutaneous lymph node cells using CD4, CD8alpha, NKG2D, NKG2ACE and other markers. The CDR3 runs 14 residues. CDR1 is NSHNY and CDR2 is SYGAGN in the germline V gene. Trimming removed 3 bases from V and 4 bases from J, with 8 bases in between.

The specimen sequenced was CD4+ T cells sorted from a lymph node. V is TRBV13-1 and J is TRBJ1-6, with a possible D match to TRBD1 (6 bases). TRBJ1-6 is an ORF for which the function is uncertain. This clonotype was obtained from a C3H/HeJ mouse with alopecia areata. MHC haplotype of the mouse line: H2-k. This CDR3 reads CASSAQGYNSPLYF. The sequenced CDR3 bases are TGTGCCAGCAGTGCCCAGGGGTATAATTCGCCC.